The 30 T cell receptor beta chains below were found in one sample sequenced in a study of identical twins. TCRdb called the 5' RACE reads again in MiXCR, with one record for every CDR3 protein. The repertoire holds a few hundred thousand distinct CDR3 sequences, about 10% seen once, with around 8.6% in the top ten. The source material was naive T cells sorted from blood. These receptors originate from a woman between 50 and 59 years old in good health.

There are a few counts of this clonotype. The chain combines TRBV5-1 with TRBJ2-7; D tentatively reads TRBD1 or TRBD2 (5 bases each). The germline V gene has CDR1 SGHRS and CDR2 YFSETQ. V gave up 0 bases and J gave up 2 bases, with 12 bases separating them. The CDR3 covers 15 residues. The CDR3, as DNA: TGCGCCAGCAGCTTGGAGGTTCGGGGACCCTACGAGCAGTACTTC. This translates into CASSLEVRGPYEQYF. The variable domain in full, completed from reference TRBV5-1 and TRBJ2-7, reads KAGVTQTPRYLIKTRGQQVTLSCSPISGHRSVSWYQQTPGQGLQFLFEYFSETQRNKGNFPGRFSGRQFSNSRSEMNVSTLELGDSALYLCASSLEVRGPYEQYFGPGTRLTVT.

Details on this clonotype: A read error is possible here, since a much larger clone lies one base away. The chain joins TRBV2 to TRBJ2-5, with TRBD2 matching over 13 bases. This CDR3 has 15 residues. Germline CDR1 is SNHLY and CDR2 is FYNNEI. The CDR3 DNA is TGTTCCAGCAGTGAAGTAGGACTAGCGGGAGTTGCCCAGTACTTC. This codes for CSSSEVGLAGVAQYF.

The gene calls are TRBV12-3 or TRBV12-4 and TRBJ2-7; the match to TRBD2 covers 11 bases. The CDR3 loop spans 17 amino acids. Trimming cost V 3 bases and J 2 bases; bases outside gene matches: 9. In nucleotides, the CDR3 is TGTGCCAGCAGTTTTCTCCTGAATAGCGGGAGGGCCTACGAGCAGTACTTC. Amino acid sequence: CASSFLLNSGRAYEQYF.

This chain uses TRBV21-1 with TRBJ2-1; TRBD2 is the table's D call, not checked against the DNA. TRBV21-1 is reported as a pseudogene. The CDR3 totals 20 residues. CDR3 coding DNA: TGTGCCAGCAGCAAGAGGGGTAGCGGGACCCCGGGGAGCTCCTACAATGAGCAGTTCTTC. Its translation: CASSKRGSGTPGSSYNEQFF.

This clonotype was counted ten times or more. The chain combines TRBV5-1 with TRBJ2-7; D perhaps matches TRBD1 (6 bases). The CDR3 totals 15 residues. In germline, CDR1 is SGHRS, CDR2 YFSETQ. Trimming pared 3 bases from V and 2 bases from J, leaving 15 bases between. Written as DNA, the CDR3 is TGCGCCAGCAGCTGGACTTCAGGACAGCCCTACGAGCAGTACTTC. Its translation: CASSWTSGQPYEQYF.

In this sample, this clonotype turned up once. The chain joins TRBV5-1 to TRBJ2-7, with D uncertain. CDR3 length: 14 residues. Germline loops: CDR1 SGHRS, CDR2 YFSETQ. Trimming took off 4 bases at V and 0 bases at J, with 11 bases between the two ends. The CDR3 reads CASSKGRNSYEQYF. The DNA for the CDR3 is TGCGCCAGCAGCAAGGGAAGAAACTCCTACGAGCAGTACTTC.

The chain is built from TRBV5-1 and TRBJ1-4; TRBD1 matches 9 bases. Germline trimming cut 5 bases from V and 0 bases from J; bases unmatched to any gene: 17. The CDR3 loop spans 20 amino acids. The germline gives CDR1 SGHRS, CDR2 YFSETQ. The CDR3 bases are TGCGCCAGCAGTGATTCATCCGCCCGGACAGGGGCCCCAACTAATGAAAAACTGTTTTTT. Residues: CASSDSSARTGAPTNEKLFF.

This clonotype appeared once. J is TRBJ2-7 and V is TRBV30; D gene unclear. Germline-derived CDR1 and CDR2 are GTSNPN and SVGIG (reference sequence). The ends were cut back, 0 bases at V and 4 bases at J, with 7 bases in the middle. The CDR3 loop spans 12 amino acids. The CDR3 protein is CAWSVQKYEQYF. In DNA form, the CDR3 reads TGTGCCTGGAGTGTACAGAAGTACGAGCAGTACTTC.

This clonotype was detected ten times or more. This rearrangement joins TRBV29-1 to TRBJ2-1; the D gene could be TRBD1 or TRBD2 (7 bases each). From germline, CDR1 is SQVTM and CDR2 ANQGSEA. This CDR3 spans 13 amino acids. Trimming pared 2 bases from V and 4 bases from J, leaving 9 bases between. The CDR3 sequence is CSVEQGGYNEQFF. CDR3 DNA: TGCAGCGTTGAACAGGGGGGGTACAATGAGCAGTTCTTC.

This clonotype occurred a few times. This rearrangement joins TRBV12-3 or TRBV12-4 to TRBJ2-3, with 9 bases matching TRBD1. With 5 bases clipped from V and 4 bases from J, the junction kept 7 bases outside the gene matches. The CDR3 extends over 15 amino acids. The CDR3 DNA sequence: TGTGCCAGCAGTATCGGACAGGGGAGGGCAGATACGCAGTATTTT. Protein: CASSIGQGRADTQYF.

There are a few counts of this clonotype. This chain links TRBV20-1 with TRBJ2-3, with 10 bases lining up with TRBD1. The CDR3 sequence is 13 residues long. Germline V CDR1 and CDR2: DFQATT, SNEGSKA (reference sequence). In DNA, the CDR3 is TGCAGCGGGGGACAGGGGCGCGCAGATACGCAGTATTTT. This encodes CSGGQGRADTQYF.

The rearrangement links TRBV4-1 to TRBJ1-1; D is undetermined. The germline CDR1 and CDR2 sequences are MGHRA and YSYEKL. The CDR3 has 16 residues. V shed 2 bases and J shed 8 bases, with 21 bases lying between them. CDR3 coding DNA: TGCGCCAGCAGCCAACCCGGCGGCATGGGAAGGCCCGAAGCTTTCTTT. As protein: CASSQPGGMGRPEAFF.

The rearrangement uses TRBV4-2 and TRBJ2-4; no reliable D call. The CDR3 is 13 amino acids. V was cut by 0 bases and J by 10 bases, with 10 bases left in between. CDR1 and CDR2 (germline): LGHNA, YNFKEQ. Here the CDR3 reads CASSQDISRIQYF. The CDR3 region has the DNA TGTGCCAGCAGCCAAGATATCTCTCGGATTCAGTACTTC.

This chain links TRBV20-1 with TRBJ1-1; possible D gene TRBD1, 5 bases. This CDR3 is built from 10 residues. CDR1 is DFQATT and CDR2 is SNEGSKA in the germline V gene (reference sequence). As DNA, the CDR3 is TGCAGCCCGGGGGAGACTGAAGCTTTCTTT. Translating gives CSPGETEAFF.

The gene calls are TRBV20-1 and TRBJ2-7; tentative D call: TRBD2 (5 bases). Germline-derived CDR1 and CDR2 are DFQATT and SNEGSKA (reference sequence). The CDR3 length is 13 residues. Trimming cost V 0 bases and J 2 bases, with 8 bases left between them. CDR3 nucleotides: TGCAGTGCTAGAGATACGGGGACCTACGAGCAGTACTTC. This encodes CSARDTGTYEQYF.

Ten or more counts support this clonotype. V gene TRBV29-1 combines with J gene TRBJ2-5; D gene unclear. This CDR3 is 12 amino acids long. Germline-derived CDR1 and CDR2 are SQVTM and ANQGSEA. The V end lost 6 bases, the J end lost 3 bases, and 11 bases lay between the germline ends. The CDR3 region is CSVGYAEETQYF. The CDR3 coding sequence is TGCAGCGTAGGATACGCTGAAGAGACCCAGTACTTC.

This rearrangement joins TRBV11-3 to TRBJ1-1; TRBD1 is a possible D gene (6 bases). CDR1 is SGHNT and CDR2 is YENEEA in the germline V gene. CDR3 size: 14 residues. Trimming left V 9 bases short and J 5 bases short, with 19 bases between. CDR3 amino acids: CASTQGTPNTEAFF. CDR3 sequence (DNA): TGTGCCAGTACACAAGGGACACCCAATACTGAAGCTTTCTTT.

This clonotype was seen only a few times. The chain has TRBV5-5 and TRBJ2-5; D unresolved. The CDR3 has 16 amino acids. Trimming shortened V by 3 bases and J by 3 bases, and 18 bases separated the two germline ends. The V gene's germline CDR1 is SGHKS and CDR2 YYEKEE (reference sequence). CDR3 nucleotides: TGTGCCAGCAGCTCTTCCTTGACCCCTAGGAAAGAGACCCAGTACTTC. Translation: CASSSSLTPRKETQYF.

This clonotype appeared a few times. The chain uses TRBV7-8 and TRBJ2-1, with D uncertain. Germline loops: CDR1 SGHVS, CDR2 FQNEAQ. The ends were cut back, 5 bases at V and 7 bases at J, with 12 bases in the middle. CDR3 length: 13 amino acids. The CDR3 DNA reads TGTGCCAGCAGCCACAGAATTGAAAATGAGCAGTTCTTC. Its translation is CASSHRIENEQFF.

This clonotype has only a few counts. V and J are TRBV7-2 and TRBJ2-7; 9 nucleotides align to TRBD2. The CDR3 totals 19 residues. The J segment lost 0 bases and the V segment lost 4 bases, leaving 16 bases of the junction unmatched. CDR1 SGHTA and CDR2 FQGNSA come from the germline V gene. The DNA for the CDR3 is TGTGCCAGCAGCTCAGGGGGTAGCGGGAGTACGGGGTTCTCCTACGAGCAGTACGTC. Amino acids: CASSSGGSGSTGFSYEQYV.

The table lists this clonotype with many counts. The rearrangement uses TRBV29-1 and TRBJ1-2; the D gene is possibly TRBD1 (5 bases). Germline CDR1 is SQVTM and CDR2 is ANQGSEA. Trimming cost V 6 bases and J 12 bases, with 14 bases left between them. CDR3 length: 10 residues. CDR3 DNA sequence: TGCAGCGTGGGGGGGGAAAGAAACACCTTC. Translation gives CSVGGERNTF.

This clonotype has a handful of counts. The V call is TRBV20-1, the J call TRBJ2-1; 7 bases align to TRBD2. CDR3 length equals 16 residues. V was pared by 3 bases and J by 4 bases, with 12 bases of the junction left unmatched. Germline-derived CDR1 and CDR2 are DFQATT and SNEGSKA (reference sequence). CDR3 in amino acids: CSASRSGEARYNEQFF. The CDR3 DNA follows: TGCAGTGCTAGTAGGAGCGGGGAGGCCCGATACAATGAGCAGTTCTTC.

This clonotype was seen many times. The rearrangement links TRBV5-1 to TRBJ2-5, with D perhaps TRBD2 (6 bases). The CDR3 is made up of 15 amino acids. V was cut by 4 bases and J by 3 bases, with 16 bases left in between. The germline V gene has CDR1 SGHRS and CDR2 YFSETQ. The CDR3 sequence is CASSLRDPREETQYF. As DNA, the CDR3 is TGCGCCAGCAGCCTGCGGGACCCAAGGGAAGAGACCCAGTACTTC.

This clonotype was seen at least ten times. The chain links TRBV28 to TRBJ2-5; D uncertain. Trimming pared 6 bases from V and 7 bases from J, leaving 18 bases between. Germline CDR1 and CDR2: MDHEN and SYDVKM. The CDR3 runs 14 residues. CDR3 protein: CASSPSTVTSTQYF. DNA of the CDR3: TGTGCCAGCAGCCCCAGTACAGTTACCTCGACCCAGTACTTC.

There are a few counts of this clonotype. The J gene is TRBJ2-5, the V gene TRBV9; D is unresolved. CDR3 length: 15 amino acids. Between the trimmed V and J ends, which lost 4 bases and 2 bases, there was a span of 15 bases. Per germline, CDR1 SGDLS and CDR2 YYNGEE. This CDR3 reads CASSPNTGRQETQYF. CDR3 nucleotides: TGTGCCAGCAGCCCCAATACGGGCCGACAAGAGACCCAGTACTTC.

The CDR3 coding sequence is TGTGCCAGTAGTGGAATAGGGGGAAGGGAGGAGACCCAGTACTTC. Protein product: CASSGIGGREETQYF. This sequence joins TRBV19 and TRBJ2-5; D is perhaps TRBD1 (6 bases). V lost 5 bases to trimming and J lost 5 bases, with 18 bases between them. The CDR3 covers 15 residues. The germline gives CDR1 LNHDA, CDR2 SQIVND (reference sequence).

This chain's CDR3 is CASSEGLGNEQFF. The CDR3 DNA follows: TGTGCCAGCAGTGAAGGGCTAGGTAATGAGCAGTTCTTC. This chain links TRBV2 with TRBJ2-1; D remains unclear. From germline, CDR1 is SNHLY and CDR2 FYNNEI. The CDR3 consists of 13 residues. Trimming shortened V by 1 base and J by 7 bases, and 8 bases separated the two germline ends.

In DNA form, the CDR3 reads TGCGCCAGCAGCCAGAGCGGGAGAAGGACCGGGGAGCTGTTTTTT. It codes for CASSQSGRRTGELFF. V is TRBV4-1 and J is TRBJ2-2; 8 positions match TRBD2. The CDR3 is 15 amino acids. Germline lookup yields CDR1 MGHRA and CDR2 YSYEKL. The J segment lost 5 bases and the V segment lost 3 bases, leaving 5 bases of the junction unmatched.

CDR3 nucleotide sequence: TGCAGTGCTAGACCCCTACGACAGGGGGCAAGCACAGATACGCAGTATTTT. It is translated as CSARPLRQGASTDTQYF. The J gene is TRBJ2-3, the V gene TRBV20-1; 10 bases line up with TRBD1. CDR1 and CDR2 from the germline V gene are DFQATT and SNEGSKA (reference sequence). The V segment lost 2 bases and the J segment 0 bases; nucleotides outside the gene matches: 8. The CDR3 is 17 amino acids.

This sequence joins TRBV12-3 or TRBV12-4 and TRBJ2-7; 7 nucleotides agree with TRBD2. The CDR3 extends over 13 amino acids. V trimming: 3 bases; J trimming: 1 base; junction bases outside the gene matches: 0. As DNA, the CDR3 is TGTGCCAGCAGTTTTAGCGGGTCCTACGAGCAGTACGTC. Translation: CASSFSGSYEQYV.